This TCR beta chain was found in a study of beta chain features in type 1 diabetes (dated by TCRdb to 2017 to 2018). Some background on the complete study: Mean age, gender distribution, total cell number and subset yield were not different between patients and healthy donors. A total of over 90,000,000 sorted cells were examined across all samples, and a strong correlation was observed between cell number per subset and RNA yield. In the study, recently diagnosed type 1 diabetes patients and matched healthy donors were compared on the TCRB repertoires of their sorted circulating CD4+ T cell subsets. Whereas all 30 or so donors provided naive and central memory subsets, regulatory and stem cell-like memory subsets were isolated from just 8 patients and roughly 8 healthy donors.

In this sample, this clone turned up a few times. Its antigen remains unidentified. The record has no base qualities; no much larger clone is one base away. This sample includes further DNA sequences coding for the same CDR3. Each donor gave one peripheral blood draw, approximately 0.11 L on average, collected into heparinised tubes. A BD FACSAria II and a panel including CD45RO, CCR7, CD25, CD127, CD95 and CD27 were used to sort naive, central memory, regulatory and stem cell-like memory CD4+ T cells. Purity was above 98% for every sorted population. Right away, PBMCs were isolated by Lymphoprep density gradient centrifugation and were stained directly, with no culture step. So that batch effects would be minimized, each experiment stained and sorted samples in pairs, pairing one healthy donor with one patient. General conclusions and limits of the study: At VDJ recombination sites, type 1 diabetes patients had fewer insertions and more deleted nucleotides, which implies abnormalities in thymic rearrangement. Because cDNA rather than genomic DNA was sequenced, highly expressing activated cells could have been over-represented, although no difference in activation and CD3 levels was found between groups. Shorter templates might have been favored by PCR, but patient and control samples were amplified and corrected together, so both groups would have been affected equally by any skew. Naive, central memory and regulatory TCRB repertoires appeared to be more alike among patients than among healthy donors. A moderate but significant shortening of TCRB CDR3 length was observed in type 1 diabetes patients in all four CD4+ subsets. Because small numbers of individuals were included in the HLA sub-analyses, any influence of HLA type on TCRB rearrangement was left unresolved.

The entire isolated RNA was reverse transcribed using the High Capacity cDNA Reverse Transcription Kit, and thus expressed TCRB transcripts were sequenced. Deep immunoSEQ sequencing was applied to naive, central memory and regulatory T cell samples, giving an average of roughly 3.5 million total reads per sample. Sorted cells were lysed in RLT buffer, and RNA was extracted using DNase-treated RNeasy Micro or Mini kits according to cell number. To prevent cross-contamination, every cell subset was processed on its own, while patient and healthy donor samples were processed together. The immunoSEQ multiplex PCR was used to amplify TCRB sequences from cDNA, yielding 87-bp fragments that span the CDR3 region. The amplicons were sequenced using the Illumina HiSeq platform. The original pipeline was this. PCR bias was computationally corrected using synthetic template baselines, reads within Hamming distance 2 were collapsed, and singletons that could not be merged were discarded. By aligning reads against IMGT, V, D and J genes, CDR3 length, and insertions or deletions at six rearrangement sites were assigned. Within each subset, clonotype counts were normalized to sorted cell number, and only after that were true diversity and Gini coefficients computed with the tcR R package. The overlap coefficient, calculated on TCRB nucleotide sequences, was used to measure repertoire sharing. TCRdb's version of the immuneACCESS table is confined to in-frame rearrangements and falls short of the full clone set. An unresolved V gene accounts for under half of the shortfall where checked; the remainder is of unknown origin. V, J and clone size are taken as reported in that table, and D and trimming were inferred from the DNA itself. The sample table lists around 300,000 clones, 7% to 9% of them with a count of one. About 0.93% of the sample rests with the top ten.

From cysteine to phenylalanine, the CDR3 is 15 amino acids long. Solely the CDR3 DNA is kept, with 45 bases framed from the first base. CDR1 and CDR2 are drawn from the germline V gene: SGDLS, YYNGEE. Cut back by 0 bases and 3 bases, the V and J ends lie 13 bases apart. This receptor chain uses TRBV9 and TRBJ2-7; a weak D assignment points to TRBD1 (5 bases agree). The TCR comes from a woman younger than 30 in good health. The sample taken for sequencing was central memory CD4+ T cells from blood. The nucleotide sequence reads TGTGCCAGCAGCGTAGGAACAGGCACTCACTACGAGCAGTACTTC. It specifies CASSVGTGTHYEQYF.